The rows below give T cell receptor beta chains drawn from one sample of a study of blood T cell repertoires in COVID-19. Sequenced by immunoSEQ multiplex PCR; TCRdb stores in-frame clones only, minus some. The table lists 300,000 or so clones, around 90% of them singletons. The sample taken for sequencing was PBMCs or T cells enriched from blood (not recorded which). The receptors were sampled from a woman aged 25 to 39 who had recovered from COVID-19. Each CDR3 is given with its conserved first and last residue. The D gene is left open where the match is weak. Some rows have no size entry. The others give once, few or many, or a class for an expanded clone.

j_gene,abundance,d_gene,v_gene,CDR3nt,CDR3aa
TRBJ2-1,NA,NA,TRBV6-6,TGTGCCAGCACCACCGGACAAGCTGGGCAGTTCTTC,CASTTGQAGQFF
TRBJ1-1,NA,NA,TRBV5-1,TGCGCCAGCAGCCCTATCCGGACAGATATGAACACTGAAGCTTTCTTT,CASSPIRTDMNTEAFF
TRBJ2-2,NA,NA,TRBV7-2,TGTGCCAGCAGCCCTGGGCTGGGCAGCACCGGGGAGCTGTTTTTT,CASSPGLGSTGELFF
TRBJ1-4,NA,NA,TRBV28,TGTGCCAGCAGAAACCTAGGGGGTACTAATGAAAAACTGTTTTTT,CASRNLGGTNEKLFF
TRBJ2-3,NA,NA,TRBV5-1,TGCGCCAGCAGCTTGCCGGGGGGCGGGACTTCCACCCCAGTTACGCAGTATTTT,CASSLPGGGTSTPVTQYF
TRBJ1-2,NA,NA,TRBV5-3,TGTGCCAGAAGCTTGGAAGGAGGGGTTGGCTACACCTTC,CARSLEGGVGYTF
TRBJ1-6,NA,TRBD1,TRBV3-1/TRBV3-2,TGTGCCAGCAGCCGAACAGGGGGCACCTATAATTCACCCCTCCACTTT,CASSRTGGTYNSPLHF
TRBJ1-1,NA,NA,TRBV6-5,TGTGCCAGCAGCTTTACAGAGGGGAACACTGAAGCTTTCTTT,CASSFTEGNTEAFF
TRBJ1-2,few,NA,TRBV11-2,TGTGCCAGCAGCTTAGACGGGGTAAACTATGGCTACACCTTC,CASSLDGVNYGYTF
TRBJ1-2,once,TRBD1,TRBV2,TGTGCCAGCAGAGGGGGCAGGACTAACTATGGCTACACCTTC,CASRGGRTNYGYTF
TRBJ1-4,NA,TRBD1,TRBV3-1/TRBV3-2,TGTGCCAGCAGCCAAGAATACGGACAGGGAAACGAAAAACTGTTTTTT,CASSQEYGQGNEKLFF
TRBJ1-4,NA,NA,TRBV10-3,TGTGCCATCAGTGAGACAGGCGGCAATGAAAAACTGTTTTTT,CAISETGGNEKLFF
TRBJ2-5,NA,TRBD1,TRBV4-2,TGTGCCAGCAGCCAAGGGACAGGGGGCCGGGAGACCCAGTACTTC,CASSQGTGGRETQYF
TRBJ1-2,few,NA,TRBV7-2,TGTGCCAGCAGCATTCAAGAGGGAGTAGGCTATGGCTACACCTTC,CASSIQEGVGYGYTF
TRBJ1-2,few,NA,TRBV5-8,TGTGCCAGCACACCACAGGCCTCTAATGGCTACACCTTC,CASTPQASNGYTF